This is a list of T cell receptor beta chains from one sample in a study of blood T cell repertoires in COVID-19. Data came from immunoSEQ multiplex PCR; TCRdb stores just in-frame clones and leaves some out. Here the sample spans some 190,000 clones, approximately 91% being singletons. Sequencing used peripheral blood. These receptors all stem from a man aged 18 to 30 with active or convalescent COVID-19. Each CDR3 is given with its conserved first and last residue. D genes are given only for firm matches. Clone size is stated in some rows and not others, as once, few, many or a class when expanded.

size,V,J,D,CDR3,DNA
few,TRBV29-1,TRBJ2-2,TRBD1,CSAAPAGTGGTGELFF,TGCAGCGCCGCACCGGCGGGGACAGGGGGCACCGGGGAGCTGTTTTTT
.,TRBV10-2,TRBJ2-2,.,CASGGMNTGELFF,TGCGCCAGCGGGGGGATGAACACCGGGGAGCTGTTTTTT
.,TRBV6-1,TRBJ2-7,.,CASSEAGGQGVEQYF,TGTGCCAGCAGTGAAGCGGGGGGTCAGGGTGTCGAGCAGTACTTC
.,TRBV12-5,TRBJ1-1,TRBD1,CASGEQGPHTEAFF,TGTGCTAGTGGAGAACAGGGGCCCCACACTGAAGCTTTCTTT
.,TRBV10-3,TRBJ1-2,TRBD1,CAISGTASEGYTF,TGTGCCATCAGCGGGACAGCGTCGGAGGGCTACACCTTC
.,TRBV14,TRBJ1-1,.,CASSQVTEKAFF,TGTGCCAGCAGCCAAGTGACAGAAAAAGCTTTCTTT
.,TRBV12-5,TRBJ2-1,TRBD2,CASGFRSGSGEQFF,TGTGCTAGTGGTTTTCGTAGCGGGAGCGGTGAGCAGTTCTTC
.,TRBV7-2,TRBJ2-3,TRBD2,CASSLTLAGGTSTDTQYF,TGTGCCAGCAGCTTAACCCTAGCGGGAGGGACTAGCACAGATACGCAGTATTTT
.,TRBV6-2/TRBV6-3,TRBJ2-6,.,CASSQSASGANVLTF,TGTGCCAGCAGTCAGTCCGCTTCTGGGGCCAACGTCCTGACTTTC
.,TRBV6-5,TRBJ1-2,TRBD1,CASSRGGFGDYGYTF,TGTGCCAGCAGTAGAGGGGGCTTTGGGGACTATGGCTACACCTTC
.,TRBV6-2/TRBV6-3,TRBJ2-5,.,CASSTPRELQTQYF,TGTGCCAGCAGTACCCCCAGGGAACTTCAGACCCAGTACTTC
.,TRBV3-1/TRBV3-2,TRBJ1-2,TRBD1,CASSQAAQGGYGYTF,TGTGCCAGCAGCCAAGCTGCACAGGGGGGTTATGGCTACACCTTC
.,TRBV5-6,TRBJ2-1,TRBD1,CASSPNRGWETNNEQFF,TGTGCCAGCAGCCCCAACAGGGGTTGGGAGACCAACAATGAGCAGTTCTTC
once,TRBV7-2,TRBJ1-5,.,CASSLVTDNQPQHF,TGTGCCAGCAGCTTAGTGACAGACAATCAGCCCCAGCATTTT
.,TRBV3-1/TRBV3-2,TRBJ2-7,.,CASSQDPQPNPEQYF,TGTGCCAGCAGCCAAGACCCACAACCCAATCCCGAGCAGTACTTC
.,TRBV6-1,TRBJ1-1,TRBD1,CASSDRQGDTEAFF,TGTGCCAGCAGTGATCGACAGGGGGACACTGAAGCTTTCTTT
.,TRBV19,TRBJ1-2,.,CASRGNGYTF,TGTGCCAGTCGGGGAAATGGCTACACCTTC
once,TRBV6-2/TRBV6-3,TRBJ2-5,TRBD2,CASSYLAGGAPETQYF,TGTGCCAGCAGTTACTTAGCGGGAGGGGCCCCGGAGACCCAGTACTTC
.,TRBV27,TRBJ2-3,.,CASSEEGQTDTQYF,TGTGCCAGCAGTGAGGAGGGGCAAACAGATACGCAGTATTTT
few,TRBV7-8,TRBJ1-5,.,CASSLGRNQPQHF,TGTGCCAGCAGCTTAGGGAGAAATCAGCCCCAGCATTTT